This TCR beta chain was documented in a study of Ad26.COV2.S vaccination and SARS-CoV-2 variants. Findings of the study overall: Recipients of either vaccine or placebo displayed similar breadth of non-spike TCRs.

On this clone itself: Its antigen is currently unknown.

Measured with immunoSEQ multiplex PCR; TCRdb has only the in-frame clones, and not every one. The repertoire holds 300,000 to 400,000 clones, with about 90% as singletons. This CDR3 is 15 amino acids long. Germline CDR1 LNHDA, CDR2 SQIVND (reference sequence). V was pared by 4 bases and J by 1 base, with 5 bases of the junction left unmatched. The genes are TRBV19 and TRBJ1-1; 8 nucleotides align to TRBD1. This TCR was sampled from a human donor who had recovered from COVID-19. The sequencing used peripheral blood, collected after recovery from COVID-19. The CDR3 coding sequence is TGTGCCAGTAGTAGCCGAGGGACAGGGAACACTGAAGCTTTCTTT. It translates to CASSSRGTGNTEAFF.